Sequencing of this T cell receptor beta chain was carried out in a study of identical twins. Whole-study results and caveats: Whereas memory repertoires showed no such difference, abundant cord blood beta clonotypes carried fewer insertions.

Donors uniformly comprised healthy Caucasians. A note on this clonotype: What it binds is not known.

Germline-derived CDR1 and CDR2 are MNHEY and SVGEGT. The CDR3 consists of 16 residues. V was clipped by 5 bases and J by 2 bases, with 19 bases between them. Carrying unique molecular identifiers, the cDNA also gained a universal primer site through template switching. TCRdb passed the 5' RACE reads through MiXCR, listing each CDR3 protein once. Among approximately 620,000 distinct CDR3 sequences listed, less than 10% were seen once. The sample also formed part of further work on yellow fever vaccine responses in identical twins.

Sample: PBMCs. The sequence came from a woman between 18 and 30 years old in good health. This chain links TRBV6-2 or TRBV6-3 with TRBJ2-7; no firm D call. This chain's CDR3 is CASSGDLTAIPYEQYF. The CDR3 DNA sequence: TGTGCCAGCAGTGGAGACCTTACCGCGATTCCCTACGAGCAGTACTTC.